Sequencing of this T cell receptor (beta chain) was carried out in a study of T cell responses to AZD1222 COVID-19 vaccine. From germline, CDR1 is SEHNR and CDR2 FQNEAQ (reference sequence). The CDR3 has 16 residues. V was clipped by 5 bases and J by 2 bases, with 18 bases between them. This clone was observed once. Data came from immunoSEQ multiplex PCR; TCRdb stores just in-frame clones and leaves some out. Of about 150,000 clones detected, approximately 91% appear once; the ten largest clones hold roughly 1.2%. The chain links TRBV7-9 to TRBJ1-2, with D uncertain. Sequencing used peripheral blood, obtained 28 days after the second AZD1222 dose. This clonotype originated in an adult who received the AZD1222 COVID-19 vaccine. CDR3 loop: CASSIIGRKLNYGYTF. CDR3 nucleotide sequence: TGTGCCAGCAGCATTATCGGGAGGAAACTCAACTATGGCTACACCTTC.